Below, 7 T cell receptor beta chains from the same sample are listed, as sequenced in a study of blood T cell repertoires in COVID-19. Libraries were prepared by immunoSEQ multiplex PCR; TCRdb keeps only in-frame clonotypes and omits some of them. The table includes about 300,000 clones, approximately 90% detected once. The sample consisted of PBMCs or T cells enriched from blood (not recorded which). The receptors were gathered from a young woman who had recovered from COVID-19.

J is TRBJ1-3 and V is TRBV10-1, with 9 nucleotides matching TRBD1. The junction had 4 bases not matched to a gene; V was cut back by 6 bases and J by 4 bases. Looked up from germline, CDR1 is WNHNN and CDR2 is SYGVQD (reference sequence). This CDR3 is built from 14 residues. The CDR3 protein is CASRGTGLGNTIYF. The CDR3 DNA follows: TGCGCCAGCAGGGGGACAGGGCTAGGAAACACCATATATTTT.

V gene TRBV18 combines with J gene TRBJ2-5, with TRBD2 matching 7 bases. With V trimmed by 1 base and J by 5 bases, 4 bases remained unmatched. The CDR3 totals 14 residues. Germline V gene data show CDR1 as KGHSH and CDR2 as LQKENI. CDR3 residues: CASSPRGRVETQYF. The CDR3 DNA sequence: TGTGCCAGCTCACCACGAGGGAGGGTTGAGACCCAGTACTTC. The variable domain in full, with the rest retrieved from reference TRBV18 and TRBJ2-5, is NAGVMQNPRHLVRRRGQEARLRCSPMKGHSHVYWYRQLPEEGLKFMVYLQKENIIDESGMPKERFSAEFPKEGPSILRIQQVVRGDSAAYFCASSPRGRVETQYFGPGTRLLVL.

The chain has TRBV28 and TRBJ2-5; D ambiguous. Germline V gives CDR1 MDHEN, CDR2 SYDVKM. Trimming left V 5 bases short and J 3 bases short, with 4 bases between. The CDR3 is made up of 11 amino acids. The CDR3 spells CASSREETQYF. The CDR3 DNA sequence: TGTGCCAGCAGTCGCGAAGAGACCCAGTACTTC.

This chain links TRBV28 with TRBJ1-2; D is unclear. Germline assignment: CDR1 MDHEN and CDR2 SYDVKM. The CDR3 is 14 residues long. V lost 7 bases and J lost 4, with 16 bases in between. The CDR3: CASTVYPGSYGYTF. Written as DNA, the CDR3 is TGTGCCAGCACTGTGTACCCCGGGAGCTATGGCTACACCTTC.

The chain recombines TRBV28 with TRBJ2-7; D possibly corresponds to TRBD2 (6 bases). Germline-derived CDR1 and CDR2 are MDHEN and SYDVKM. The germline V and J ends were trimmed by 2 bases and 5 bases, with 16 bases remaining between them. The CDR3 is made up of 15 amino acids. The CDR3 region is CASSLMILARDEQYF. CDR3 DNA: TGTGCCAGCAGTTTAATGATACTAGCCAGAGACGAGCAGTACTTC.

The chain has TRBV5-1 and TRBJ2-7; D is unclear. Germline values: CDR1 SGHRS, CDR2 YFSETQ. This CDR3 region has 15 residues. The V and J ends lost 0 bases and 0 bases respectively, with 10 bases between them. CDR3 DNA: TGCGCCAGCAGCTTGGACCCGGGTTCCTCCTACGAGCAGTACTTC. It codes for CASSLDPGSSYEQYF.

V and J are TRBV9 and TRBJ2-7; possible D gene TRBD2, 6 bases. Trimming cost V 0 bases and J 5 bases, with 15 bases left between them. The CDR3 covers 15 residues. Germline CDR1 is SGDLS and CDR2 is YYNGEE. The CDR3 spells CASSVEAGSTNEQYF. CDR3 sequence (DNA): TGTGCCAGCAGCGTAGAGGCGGGATCCACCAACGAGCAGTACTTC. Based on the CDR3 plus reference TRBV9 and TRBJ2-7, the full variable domain is DSGVTQTPKHLITATGQRVTLRCSPRSGDLSVYWYQQSLDQGLQFLIQYYNGEERAKGNILERFSAQQFPDLHSELNLSSLELGDSALYFCASSVEAGSTNEQYFGPGTRLTVT.